Below, 8 T cell receptor beta chains from the same sample are listed, as sequenced in a study of T cell responses to AZD1222 COVID-19 vaccine (dated by TCRdb to the early 2020s). This sample's time point label indicates: baseline before first vaccination. Preparation of the library involved the immunoSEQ multiplex PCR assay. The table was pulled from immuneACCESS by TCRdb, which kept in-frame rearrangements only. Such tables lose some clones; where checked, under half of the loss comes from unresolved V genes, and the rest has no known cause. The sample has about 61,000 clones on record, approximately 90% of them singletons. In total, the top ten clones hold 4.5% to 5.5% of the sample. The sample in question was peripheral blood, obtained on day 0 of AZD1222 vaccination. Source of these receptors: an adult in good health.

The chain combines TRBV14 with TRBJ1-6; D remains unclear. The CDR3 loop spans 13 amino acids. CDR1 is SGHDN and CDR2 is FVKESK in the germline V gene. V lost 4 bases and J lost 10, with 11 bases in between. For the CDR3, the DNA is TGTGCCAGCAGCCGGGTGGTGGACTCACCCCTCCACTTT. Encoded protein: CASSRVVDSPLHF.

The CDR3 DNA reads TGTGCCAGTATACGGAATGAGAACACTGAAGCTTTCTTT. Residues: CASIRNENTEAFF. The genes are TRBV19 and TRBJ1-1; no reliable D call. CDR1 is LNHDA and CDR2 is SQIVND in the germline V gene (reference sequence). The CDR3 covers 13 residues. V was pared by 7 bases and J by 1 base, with 10 bases between.

The chain uses TRBV6-5 and TRBJ1-2; the D is unclear. V lost 4 bases, J lost 4 bases, and 7 bases lay in between. CDR1 is MNHEY and CDR2 is SVGAGI in the germline V gene. The CDR3 consists of 12 residues. In DNA form, the CDR3 reads TGTGCCAGCAGTTTCGGATCCTATGGCTACACCTTC. Translating gives CASSFGSYGYTF.

Notes on this clone: The junction differs from germline at one of its ends, possibly a read error. This chain connects TRBV6-1 to TRBJ1-6; a weak D match, TRBD1 (6 bases). The CDR3 is 14 amino acids. Per the germline V gene, CDR1 is MNHNS and CDR2 is SASEGT. CDR3 coding DNA: TGTGCCAGCAGAGAAGGGGGGCTTGGTTCACCCCTCCACTTT. Amino acid sequence: CASREGGLGSPLHF.

V is TRBV10-3 and J is TRBJ1-3; weak D call: TRBD1 (6 bases). The CDR3 is made up of 15 amino acids. CDR1 and CDR2 from the germline V gene are ENHRY and SYGVKD. The V and J ends lost 7 bases and 9 bases respectively, with 22 bases between them. The DNA for the CDR3 is TGTGCCATCACCCCAGGGAACAGGGCCACCGGCACCATATATTTT. It translates to CAITPGNRATGTIYF.

The CDR3 loop reads CASSTRLAGTGELFF. CDR3 in DNA: TGTGCCAGCAGCACAAGACTAGCGGGCACCGGGGAGCTGTTTTTT. The chain recombines TRBV11-2 with TRBJ2-2, with 10 bases matching TRBD2. Losses at the gene ends were 5 bases for V and 4 bases for J; bases not matched to a gene: 4. Germline V gives CDR1 SGHAT, CDR2 FQNNGV. The CDR3 extends over 15 amino acids.

The rearrangement uses TRBV4-1 and TRBJ2-5; D gene ambiguous. The CDR3 totals 14 residues. Germline CDR1 MGHRA, CDR2 YSYEKL. Trimming took 4 bases from V and 5 from J, leaving 14 bases between them. CDR3 bases: TGCGCCAGCAGCCCTGGGAACCGTGGGGAGACCCAGTACTTC. Translating gives CASSPGNRGETQYF.

The rearrangement uses TRBV19 and TRBJ1-5, with a tentative D call TRBD1 (6 bases). CDR3 length equals 15 residues. Trimming left V 3 bases short and J 0 bases short, with 9 bases between. Germline CDR1 and CDR2: LNHDA and SQIVND (reference sequence). CDR3 nucleotide sequence: TGTGCCAGTAGTATCAACAGGGCTAGCAATCAGCCCCAGCATTTT. Translating it yields CASSINRASNQPQHF.